Shown below are 8 T cell receptor beta chains from a single sample sequenced in a study of a mutant IDH1 vaccine in newly diagnosed glioma. These receptors are not linked to any known antigen. Sequencing was performed with immunoSEQ multiplex PCR; in TCRdb, only in-frame clones are kept and a portion is missing. The table includes about 29,000 clones, around three quarters detected once. Time point in this sample: week 35, safety follow-up. Alongside topical imiquimod, each dose of vaccine comprised 300 ug of mutant IDH1 20-mer peptide. Here the sequenced sample was PBMCs, taken from a glioma patient whose treatment included an IDH1 peptide vaccine. These receptors came from a man aged 50 to 59 with glioma.

This clone has only a few counts. V and J are TRBV4-1 and TRBJ1-1; D is uncertain. Germline values: CDR1 MGHRA, CDR2 YSYEKL. V dropped 1 base and J dropped 7 bases, with 10 bases sitting between them. The CDR3 length is 13 residues. The CDR3, as DNA: TGCGCCAGCAGCCAAGCGAACAAGGATGAAGCTTTCTTT. Residues: CASSQANKDEAFF.

This chain uses TRBV18 with TRBJ2-3; 7 bases fit TRBD1. Germline loops: CDR1 KGHSH, CDR2 LQKENI. V lost 1 base and J lost 1; bases outside the gene matches: 2. This CDR3 comprises 15 residues. The CDR3 nucleotides read TGTGCCAGCTCACCACAGGGGGCGGGCACAGATACGCAGTATTTT. Translation gives CASSPQGAGTDTQYF.

The genes are TRBV7-2 and TRBJ1-1, with D possibly TRBD1 on 5 matching bases. V was cut by 6 bases and J by 0 bases, with 14 bases left in between. This CDR3 comprises 15 residues. The V gene's germline CDR1 is SGHTA and CDR2 FQGNSA. The CDR3 sequence: CASSPTGRMNTEAFF. CDR3 nucleotide sequence: TGTGCCAGCAGTCCTACGGGGCGCATGAACACTGAAGCTTTCTTT.

This clone was observed a handful of times. J is TRBJ1-4 and V is TRBV19, with D tentatively TRBD1 (5 bases). This CDR3 is built from 14 residues. CDR1 and CDR2 (germline): LNHDA, SQIVND (reference sequence). V lost 6 bases and J lost 0, with 8 bases in between. The CDR3 region is CASSDSATNEKLFF. The DNA of the CDR3 is TGTGCCAGTAGCGACAGTGCAACTAATGAAAAACTGTTTTTT.

The chain joins TRBV18 to TRBJ1-1; the D is unclear. The V and J ends lost 1 base and 3 bases respectively, with 12 bases between them. This CDR3 is 15 amino acids long. Germline assignment: CDR1 KGHSH and CDR2 LQKENI. The CDR3 here is CASSPLGSSDTEAFF. The CDR3 nucleotides read TGTGCCAGCTCACCACTTGGCTCCAGCGACACTGAAGCTTTCTTT.

This clone was counted between two and nine times. The chain has TRBV28 and TRBJ1-5; D gene ambiguous. The ends were cut back, 2 bases at V and 5 bases at J, with 10 bases in the middle. The CDR3 extends over 14 amino acids. CDR1 is MDHEN, CDR2 SYDVKM, per germline. CDR3 amino acids: CASSLIQPYQPQHF. The CDR3 DNA sequence: TGTGCCAGCAGTTTAATCCAGCCATATCAGCCCCAGCATTTT.

The J gene is TRBJ2-7, the V gene TRBV27, with TRBD2 matching over 8 bases. This CDR3 is built from 16 residues. Germline V lookup: CDR1 MNHEY, CDR2 SMNVEV (reference sequence). V was clipped by 0 bases and J by 4 bases; unmatched bases: 8. This chain's CDR3 is CASSLSRSGTGYEQYF. The CDR3, as DNA: TGTGCCAGCAGTTTATCCCGTAGCGGGACTGGGTACGAGCAGTACTTC.

This rearrangement joins TRBV6-5 to TRBJ1-2; 7 nucleotides align to TRBD1. This CDR3 is 14 amino acids long. The trim removed 7 bases at V and 4 bases at J, leaving 9 bases unmatched. CDR1 and CDR2 (germline): MNHEY, SVGAGI. The CDR3 DNA reads as TGTGCCAGCACCAACCCCGGGACAGTCTATGGCTACACCTTC. It is translated as CASTNPGTVYGYTF.